The 32 T cell receptor beta chains listed next were all sequenced from one sample in a study of blood T cell repertoires in COVID-19. Profiling relied on immunoSEQ multiplex PCR, and the TCRdb table lists in-frame clones only, not all of them. The sample consists of tens of thousands of clones, 88% of them appearing once. What was sequenced was peripheral blood. The receptors originated from a woman in her seventies with active COVID-19.

The chain links TRBV3-1 (or the pseudogene TRBV3-2) to TRBJ1-5; D is undetermined. The V gene's germline CDR1 is LGHDT and CDR2 YNNKEL (reference sequence). V was clipped by 1 base and J by 11 bases, with 9 bases between them. The CDR3 loop spans 12 amino acids. The CDR3 loop reads CASSQVGQTQHF. CDR3 sequence (DNA): TGTGCCAGCAGCCAAGTTGGGCAGACCCAGCATTTT.

The genes are TRBV18 and TRBJ1-2, with 10 bases matching TRBD1. Germline CDR1 and CDR2: KGHSH and LQKENI. The CDR3 contains 15 residues. Trimming took 6 bases from V and 5 from J; bases not matched to a gene: 9. CDR3 amino acids: CASSLPGQGFYGYTF. DNA for the CDR3: TGTGCCAGCTCGCTCCCGGGACAGGGGTTTTATGGCTACACCTTC.

The CDR3 sequence is CASSPETTGKAFF. The DNA of the CDR3 is TGCGCCAGCAGCCCGGAAACAACAGGGAAAGCTTTCTTT. V usage is TRBV5-1 and J usage is TRBJ1-1; D is perhaps TRBD1 (6 bases). This CDR3 contains 13 residues. Germline V gives CDR1 SGHRS, CDR2 YFSETQ. V was trimmed by 4 bases and J by 9 bases, leaving 16 bases between them.

This CDR3 reads CASSLADRVSYNEQFF. Here the CDR3 DNA reads TGCGCCAGCAGCTTGGCCGACAGGGTCTCCTACAATGAGCAGTTCTTC. The chain joins TRBV5-1 to TRBJ2-1, with 7 positions matching TRBD1. The junction had 3 bases not matched to a gene; V was cut back by 0 bases and J by 0 bases. The germline V gene has CDR1 SGHRS and CDR2 YFSETQ. This CDR3 contains 16 residues.

V gene TRBV7-9 combines with J gene TRBJ2-7; the match to TRBD1 covers 9 bases. Germline lookup yields CDR1 SEHNR and CDR2 FQNEAQ (reference sequence). V shed 8 bases, J shed 3 bases, and the junction held 11 bases outside the gene matches. CDR3 length equals 15 residues. CDR3 sequence (DNA): TGTGCCAGCGATACAGGGGGCGAGGGAAACTACGAGCAGTACTTC. Amino acids: CASDTGGEGNYEQYF.

The chain uses TRBV4-3 and TRBJ1-1, with D perhaps TRBD1 (6 bases). The ends were cut back, 2 bases at V and 0 bases at J, with 10 bases in the middle. The CDR3 consists of 15 residues. From germline, CDR1 is LGHNA and CDR2 YSLEER. CDR3 in DNA: TGCGCCAGCAGCCAAACGAACAGGGTGAACACTGAAGCTTTCTTT. This codes for CASSQTNRVNTEAFF.

This chain connects TRBV19 to TRBJ2-3; 16 bases are shared with TRBD2. Unmatched junction bases numbered 3, after V lost 5 bases and J lost 4 bases. Germline CDR1 is LNHDA and CDR2 is SQIVND (reference sequence). CDR3 length: 16 residues. The CDR3 DNA reads as TGTGCCAGTAGTCCGGGACTAGCGGGGGGGGCAGATACGCAGTATTTT. Its protein product is CASSPGLAGGADTQYF.

This chain connects TRBV11-2 to TRBJ1-2; unclear D gene. Germline assignment: CDR1 SGHAT and CDR2 FQNNGV. This CDR3 region has 14 residues. Deletions cut 5 bases from V and 0 bases from J, with 10 bases between. The DNA for the CDR3 is TGTGCCAGCAGCCCTCATAGTACTAACTATGGCTACACCTTC. Translated: CASSPHSTNYGYTF.

This clone was picked up one time. The chain carries TRBV2 and TRBJ2-2, with 10 nucleotides matching TRBD2. V trimming: 6 bases; J trimming: 1 base; junction bases outside the gene matches: 8. The V gene's germline CDR1 is SNHLY and CDR2 FYNNEI. The CDR3 extends over 17 amino acids. The CDR3 DNA reads as TGTGCCAGCAGCTCCCTCCTAGCGGGAGAGAACACCGGGGAGCTGTTTTTT. Its protein is CASSSLLAGENTGELFF. Variable domain in full (rest from reference TRBV2 and TRBJ2-2): EPEVTQTPSHQVTQMGQEVILRCVPISNHLYFYWYRQILGQKVEFLVSFYNNEISEKSEIFDDQFSVERPDGSNFTLKIRSTKLEDSAMYFCASSSLLAGENTGELFFGEGSRLTVL.

This clone was picked up one time. This chain joins TRBV5-1 and TRBJ2-1; TRBD2 agrees at 16 bases. J gave up 9 bases and V 4 bases, and 13 bases lay outside the gene matches. The CDR3 consists of 18 residues. Looked up from germline, CDR1 is SGHRS and CDR2 is YFSETQ. CDR3 in amino acids: CASSPNPGTSGGDSEQFF. The CDR3 bases are TGCGCCAGCAGCCCGAACCCCGGGACTAGCGGGGGGGATAGTGAGCAGTTCTTC.

The chain carries TRBV3-1 (or the pseudogene TRBV3-2) and TRBJ2-1, with 8 bases aligning to TRBD2. With V trimmed by 0 bases and J by 2 bases, 6 bases remained unmatched. The CDR3 covers 17 residues. Germline V gives CDR1 LGHDT, CDR2 YNNKEL (reference sequence). The CDR3 DNA reads TGTGCCAGCAGCCAAGATCGGGGGGGTTTTACCTACAATGAGCAGTTCTTC. Encoded protein: CASSQDRGGFTYNEQFF.

About this clone itself: A junction boundary mismatches the germline segment, possibly from a read error. The CDR3 loop is CASSLQGNAEAFF. The CDR3 coding sequence is TGTGCCAGCAGCCTACAGGGGAACGCTGAAGCTTTCTTT. The rearrangement joins TRBV3-1 (or the pseudogene TRBV3-2) to TRBJ1-1; TRBD1 aligns across 7 bases. Germline assignment: CDR1 LGHDT and CDR2 YNNKEL (reference sequence). This CDR3 is built from 13 residues.

The rearrangement links TRBV11-1 to TRBJ2-1; TRBD2 might be the D (6 bases). V was trimmed by 5 bases and J by 7 bases, leaving 18 bases between them. CDR3 length: 15 residues. The V gene's germline CDR1 is SGHAT and CDR2 FQDESV (reference sequence). The CDR3 loop is CASSNRDLAANEQFF. For the CDR3, the DNA is TGTGCCAGCAGCAACCGGGACTTAGCCGCGAATGAGCAGTTCTTC.

This clone was recorded a few times. The chain joins TRBV7-6 to TRBJ2-3, with TRBD1 matching 8 bases. Germline V lookup: CDR1 SGHVS, CDR2 FNYEAQ. V lost 4 bases to trimming and J lost 5 bases; unmatched junction nucleotides: 8. The CDR3 covers 15 residues. The CDR3 reads CASSSDRGFLDTQYF. The DNA of the CDR3 is TGTGCCAGCAGCTCCGACAGGGGATTCTTAGATACGCAGTATTTT.

This chain uses TRBV7-3 with TRBJ2-2, with D perhaps matching TRBD1 (6 bases). CDR1 and CDR2 from the germline V gene are SGHTA and FQGTGA. The CDR3 spans 15 residues. The V and J ends lost 1 base and 4 bases respectively, with 10 bases between them. The CDR3 region is CASSLMGASTGELFF. CDR3 sequence (DNA): TGTGCCAGCAGCTTAATGGGGGCCTCCACCGGGGAGCTGTTTTTT.

V and J are TRBV7-2 and TRBJ2-5; D call uncertain. This CDR3 has 11 amino acids. Germline V gene lookup returns CDR1 SGHTA and CDR2 FQGNSA. V was cut by 6 bases and J by 5 bases, with 7 bases left in between. The CDR3 DNA follows: TGTGCCAGCAGTCCTTCGGAGACCCAGTACTTC. Translation: CASSPSETQYF.

This chain joins TRBV3-1 (or the pseudogene TRBV3-2) and TRBJ1-6; no clear D. CDR1 LGHDT and CDR2 YNNKEL come from the germline V gene (reference sequence). The CDR3 length is 14 residues. The ends were cut back, 1 base at V and 8 bases at J, with 9 bases in the middle. CDR3 in DNA: TGTGCCAGCAGCCAAGTACTTTTGGATTCACCCCTCCACTTT. Amino acids: CASSQVLLDSPLHF.

V and J are TRBV29-1 and TRBJ2-7; D may be TRBD1 (6 bases). This CDR3 spans 14 amino acids. Germline V lookup: CDR1 SQVTM, CDR2 ANQGSEA. The V end was cut by 6 bases, the J end by 4 bases, with 19 bases between. The CDR3 DNA sequence: TGCAGCGTCCTGGTGACAGGCAGCGCTTACGAGCAGTACTTC. Its translation is CSVLVTGSAYEQYF.

The chain combines TRBV7-2 with TRBJ2-5; 8 nucleotides agree with TRBD2. Germline V gives CDR1 SGHTA, CDR2 FQGNSA. V dropped 3 bases and J dropped 3; count of bases not matched to a gene: 6. CDR3 length equals 15 residues. Here the CDR3 reads CASSFQRGPEETQYF. DNA for the CDR3: TGTGCCAGCAGCTTTCAGCGGGGGCCGGAAGAGACCCAGTACTTC.

This clone was observed once. The chain joins TRBV29-1 to TRBJ2-1, with TRBD2 identical over 11 bases. Germline assignment: CDR1 SQVTM and CDR2 ANQGSEA. This CDR3 is 14 amino acids long. The J segment lost 6 bases and the V segment lost 7 bases, leaving 8 bases of the junction unmatched. CDR3 DNA sequence: TGCAGCGGCGTCACTAGCGGGGGTTCCAATGAGCAGTTCTTC. It yields the protein CSGVTSGGSNEQFF.

The chain has TRBV28 and TRBJ1-5, with D maybe TRBD1 (6 bases). Trimming took off 10 bases at V and 7 bases at J, with 17 bases between the two ends. The CDR3 is 13 amino acids. The germline V gene has CDR1 MDHEN and CDR2 SYDVKM. The DNA for the CDR3 is TGTGCCAACGGTAGGGGTACAGGGCAGCCCCAGCATTTT. Translation: CANGRGTGQPQHF.

V is TRBV20-1 and J is TRBJ2-1; 8 bases are a match to TRBD2. The junction had 10 bases not matched to a gene; V was cut back by 3 bases and J by 3 bases. The germline V gene has CDR1 DFQATT and CDR2 SNEGSKA (reference sequence). CDR3 length equals 16 residues. The CDR3 loop is CSASRFTGLDYNEQFF. The CDR3 bases are TGCAGTGCTAGTCGCTTCACGGGACTAGACTACAATGAGCAGTTCTTC.

This rearrangement joins TRBV4-1 to TRBJ2-7; the D gene is possibly TRBD1 (6 bases). The V gene lost 1 base and the J gene lost 3 bases, with 13 bases spanning the gap. The CDR3 is made up of 15 amino acids. CDR1 is MGHRA and CDR2 is YSYEKL in the germline V gene. In DNA form, the CDR3 reads TGCGCCAGCAGCCAAGCTTTGGACAGACGCTACGAGCAGTACTTC. This encodes CASSQALDRRYEQYF.

The J gene is TRBJ2-3, the V gene TRBV3-1 (or the pseudogene TRBV3-2); 11 bases are a match to TRBD2. Germline lookup yields CDR1 LGHDT and CDR2 YNNKEL (reference sequence). V gave up 7 bases and J gave up 3 bases; unmatched junction bases: 12. The CDR3 length is 17 residues. CDR3 loop: CASTQGLAGGRTDTQYF. CDR3 DNA sequence: TGTGCCAGCACCCAGGGCCTAGCGGGGGGACGAACAGATACGCAGTATTTT.

This chain uses TRBV5-1 with TRBJ2-2, with TRBD2 matching 15 bases. This CDR3 has 18 amino acids. The germline CDR1 and CDR2 sequences are SGHRS and YFSETQ. Trimming cost V 3 bases and J 5 bases; bases outside gene matches: 8. CDR3 amino acids: CASSSGLAGGPRTGELFF. The CDR3 DNA reads TGCGCCAGCAGCTCTGGACTAGCGGGGGGGCCGAGGACCGGGGAGCTGTTTTTT.

The chain uses TRBV11-2 and TRBJ2-1; TRBD2 is a possible D gene (6 bases). CDR1 is SGHAT and CDR2 is FQNNGV in the germline V gene. Trimming cost V 6 bases and J 2 bases, with 14 bases left between them. The CDR3 sequence is 15 residues long. CDR3: CASSQGLGPYNEQFF. As DNA, the CDR3 is TGTGCCAGCAGTCAGGGACTGGGTCCCTACAATGAGCAGTTCTTC.

The chain links TRBV7-2 to TRBJ2-1; D is perhaps TRBD2 (6 bases). The CDR3 extends over 16 amino acids. Per the germline V gene, CDR1 is SGHTA and CDR2 is FQGNSA. The germline V and J ends were trimmed by 5 bases and 0 bases, with 14 bases remaining between them. The CDR3 loop reads CASSQRGLSSYNEQFF. CDR3 nucleotide sequence: TGTGCCAGCAGCCAAAGGGGACTGAGCTCCTACAATGAGCAGTTCTTC.

The chain combines TRBV7-2 with TRBJ1-2; 7 nucleotides align to TRBD1. Germline-derived CDR1 and CDR2 are SGHTA and FQGNSA. The CDR3 covers 13 residues. The trim removed 5 bases at V and 5 bases at J, leaving 5 bases unmatched. The CDR3 bases are TGTGCCAGCAGCCAGGGACAGAATTATGGCTACACCTTC. Protein product: CASSQGQNYGYTF.

The rearrangement links TRBV6-2 or TRBV6-3 to TRBJ2-3, with D perhaps matching TRBD2 (7 bases). The CDR3 totals 16 residues. Germline loops: CDR1 MNHEY, CDR2 SVGEGT. V was clipped by 0 bases and J by 5 bases, with 15 bases between them. The CDR3: CASSYSGGGGEDTQYF. In DNA, the CDR3 is TGTGCCAGCAGTTACTCGGGAGGGGGGGGCGAAGATACGCAGTATTTT.

The chain has TRBV7-8 and TRBJ2-1, with 14 bases lining up with TRBD2. With V trimmed by 1 base and J by 10 bases, 3 bases remained unmatched. The CDR3 is made up of 15 amino acids. Germline CDR1 SGHVS, CDR2 FQNEAQ. The CDR3, as DNA: TGTGCCAGCAGCTTAGGACTAGCGGGGGGGCGAGAGCAGTTCTTC. As protein: CASSLGLAGGREQFF.

The gene calls are TRBV5-1 and TRBJ1-6; tentative D call: TRBD1 (6 bases). Between the trimmed V and J ends, which lost 0 bases and 5 bases, there was a span of 9 bases. Germline CDR1 SGHRS, CDR2 YFSETQ. The CDR3 has 15 amino acids. CDR3 in amino acids: CASSLAAGDNSPLHF. The CDR3 DNA sequence: TGCGCCAGCAGCTTGGCCGCAGGGGATAATTCACCCCTCCACTTT.

The sample holds a few counts of this clone. The chain recombines TRBV14 with TRBJ1-1, with D unresolved. V lost 0 bases to trimming and J lost 3 bases, with 17 bases between them. Germline V lookup: CDR1 SGHDN, CDR2 FVKESK. The CDR3 extends over 17 amino acids. CDR3 residues: CASSQDVGDGWDTEAFF. The CDR3 nucleotides are TGTGCCAGCAGCCAAGACGTTGGAGACGGATGGGACACTGAAGCTTTCTTT.